This is a list of T cell receptor beta chains from one sample in a study of blood T cell repertoires in COVID-19. The repertoire was sequenced with immunoSEQ multiplex PCR; TCRdb's copy has only in-frame clones and lacks some. Here the sample spans under 400,000 clones, about 89% being singletons. Sequenced input: peripheral blood. The receptors were gathered from a woman aged 25-40 years with COVID-19, enrolled during active disease. Each CDR3 is given with its conserved first and last residue. Fields, in order: J gene, clone size, D gene, V gene, CDR3 DNA, CDR3 protein. D genes are given only for firm matches. Rows may omit the clone size; those that give it use once, few, many or a size class.

J: TRBJ1-1
size: .
D: TRBD1
V: TRBV6-5
DNA: TGTGCCAGCAGAAGAGGGGACAGCATGAACACTGAAGCTTTCTTT
CDR3: CASRRGDSMNTEAFF

J: TRBJ2-7
size: .
D: TRBD1
V: TRBV24-1
DNA: TGTGCCACCAGTGCGAGAGGGACAGGGGGCTCCCTCGAGCAGTACTTC
CDR3: CATSARGTGGSLEQYF

J: TRBJ1-2
size: .
D: .
V: TRBV10-3
DNA: TGTGCCACCGTTGCTGGTGGGGCGGCCTATGGCTACACCTTC
CDR3: CATVAGGAAYGYTF

J: TRBJ1-6
size: .
D: TRBD1
V: TRBV6-5
DNA: TGTGCCAGCAGTTCTTCCGGGACAGGGGGCCCACCCCTCCACTTT
CDR3: CASSSSGTGGPPLHF

J: TRBJ2-7
size: .
D: TRBD1
V: TRBV7-3
DNA: TGTGCCAGCAGCTTAGACGGGACAGAATCCTACGAGCAGTACTTC
CDR3: CASSLDGTESYEQYF

J: TRBJ1-5
size: .
D: TRBD1
V: TRBV5-5
DNA: TGTGCCAGCAGTTTAGGGACAGAGTTCAATCAGCCCCAGCATTTT
CDR3: CASSLGTEFNQPQHF

J: TRBJ1-4
size: .
D: TRBD1
V: TRBV19
DNA: TGTGCCAGTAGACCTAATTACAGGGGTGAAAAACTGTTTTTT
CDR3: CASRPNYRGEKLFF

J: TRBJ2-7
size: .
D: .
V: TRBV6-6
DNA: TGTGCCAGCCGCCCGCCGGGAGAGGCGTCCTACGAGCAGTACTTC
CDR3: CASRPPGEASYEQYF

J: TRBJ2-5
size: .
D: .
V: TRBV30
DNA: TGTGCCTGGCAGGGTGGCCGGACCCAGTACTTC
CDR3: CAWQGGRTQYF

J: TRBJ2-1
size: .
D: TRBD2
V: TRBV9
DNA: TGTGCCAGCAGCGTAACTAGCGGGTCCTACAATGAGCAGTTCTTC
CDR3: CASSVTSGSYNEQFF

J: TRBJ2-7
size: .
D: TRBD2
V: TRBV6-6
DNA: TGTGCCAGCACTCTACTAGCGGGGGGCTACGAGCAGTACTTC
CDR3: CASTLLAGGYEQYF

J: TRBJ1-2
size: .
D: .
V: TRBV7-9
DNA: TGTGCCAGCAGCTTGGACACGATACGCCACTATGGCTACACCTTC
CDR3: CASSLDTIRHYGYTF

J: TRBJ1-3
size: .
D: TRBD1
V: TRBV4-2
DNA: TGTGCCAGCAGCCCAACAGGGGGAACTGGAAACACCATATATTTT
CDR3: CASSPTGGTGNTIYF

J: TRBJ2-2
size: .
D: TRBD2
V: TRBV7-9
DNA: TGTGCCAGCAGTAGGACTAGCGGGAGCACCGGGGAGCTGTTTTTT
CDR3: CASSRTSGSTGELFF

J: TRBJ2-3
size: once
D: TRBD2
V: TRBV7-9
DNA: TGTGCCAGCAGCTTAACTAGCGGAGGAGCAGATACGCAGTATTTT
CDR3: CASSLTSGGADTQYF

J: TRBJ1-2
size: .
D: .
V: TRBV25-1
DNA: TGTGCCAGCAGTGGCCCCCCGACAGTTAACTATGGCTACACCTTC
CDR3: CASSGPPTVNYGYTF

J: TRBJ2-3
size: .
D: TRBD1
V: TRBV6-6
DNA: TGTGCCAGCAGCCCGGACAGGTTGTCTGGCACAGATACGCAGTATTTT
CDR3: CASSPDRLSGTDTQYF

J: TRBJ2-5
size: .
D: .
V: TRBV29-1
DNA: TGCAGCGCCCGGGACAACCAAGAGACCCAGTACTTC
CDR3: CSARDNQETQYF

J: TRBJ2-1
size: .
D: TRBD1
V: TRBV29-1
DNA: TGCAGCGTTGGGGCCACAGGGGGGACCTACAATGAGCAGTTCTTC
CDR3: CSVGATGGTYNEQFF

J: TRBJ1-2
size: few
D: .
V: TRBV7-9
DNA: TGTGCCAGCAGCCCACAGGGTTACTATGGCTACACCTTC
CDR3: CASSPQGYYGYTF

J: TRBJ1-3
size: .
D: .
V: TRBV5-8
DNA: TGTGCCAGCAGCTTGGCCCAGTTCTCTGGAAACACCATATATTTT
CDR3: CASSLAQFSGNTIYF

J: TRBJ2-7
size: .
D: .
V: TRBV21-1
DNA: TGTGCCAGCAGCAAAGAAGGGTTTGGCGGGTCCTACGAGCAGTACTTC
CDR3: CASSKEGFGGSYEQYF

J: TRBJ2-7
size: .
D: TRBD2
V: TRBV29-1
DNA: TGCAGCGTTGAGTCTCCGGGACTAAACGAGCAGTACTTC
CDR3: CSVESPGLNEQYF

J: TRBJ2-5
size: .
D: .
V: TRBV5-4
DNA: TGTGCCAGCAGTCGAGGGGAGACCCAGTACTTC
CDR3: CASSRGETQYF

J: TRBJ1-2
size: .
D: .
V: TRBV4-1
DNA: TGCGCCAGCAGCCAAGCGGACACTAACTATGGCTACACCTTC
CDR3: CASSQADTNYGYTF

J: TRBJ2-1
size: .
D: .
V: TRBV2
DNA: TGTGCCAGCAGTGAAACGACTAATCCCTACAATGAGCAGTTCTTC
CDR3: CASSETTNPYNEQFF

J: TRBJ1-5
size: few
D: TRBD1
V: TRBV11-2
DNA: TGTGCCAGCTTGGGACAGGGGGGCCATCAGCCCCAGCATTTT
CDR3: CASLGQGGHQPQHF

J: TRBJ2-5
size: .
D: TRBD2
V: TRBV6-2/TRBV6-3
DNA: TGTGCCAGCAGTTTCCACAACCCGGGACTAGAAAGGGAGACCCAGTACTTC
CDR3: CASSFHNPGLERETQYF

J: TRBJ1-4
size: .
D: .
V: TRBV12-1
DNA: TGTGCCAGCAGCCTACCTCAGGGGACGGGTGAAAAACTGTTTTTT
CDR3: CASSLPQGTGEKLFF

J: TRBJ2-1
size: .
D: .
V: TRBV28
DNA: TGTGCCAGCAGTTCTTCACTAGAAAACAATGAGCAGTTCTTC
CDR3: CASSSSLENNEQFF

J: TRBJ1-6
size: .
D: TRBD1
V: TRBV11-2
DNA: TGTGCCAGCAGCCAGGACAGGGTTAATTCACCCCTCCACTTT
CDR3: CASSQDRVNSPLHF

J: TRBJ1-2
size: .
D: .
V: TRBV25-1
DNA: TGTGCCCGCAAGACAGGAGACTATGGCTACACCTTC
CDR3: CARKTGDYGYTF

J: TRBJ2-2
size: .
D: TRBD2
V: TRBV24-1
DNA: TGTGCCACCAGTGATTTCGGGAGGGGAGGCCACACCGGGGAGCTGTTTTTT
CDR3: CATSDFGRGGHTGELFF

J: TRBJ2-3
size: once
D: TRBD1
V: TRBV10-3
DNA: TGTGCCATCAGGGAACAGGGGAGCACAGATACGCAGTATTTT
CDR3: CAIREQGSTDTQYF

J: TRBJ2-7
size: .
D: TRBD1
V: TRBV7-9
DNA: TGTGCCAGCAGCTCGGGGTCGGGACAGAAGTTGTCCAAGTACTTC
CDR3: CASSSGSGQKLSKYF

J: TRBJ2-1
size: .
D: TRBD2
V: TRBV11-3
DNA: TGTGCCAGCAGCTTAGGAGCGGGAGACGTTTCTAGATATGAGCAGTTCTTC
CDR3: CASSLGAGDVSRYEQFF

J: TRBJ1-6
size: .
D: .
V: TRBV5-4
DNA: TGTGCCAGCAGCTGCTGGGACAAGGGGGGGTATAATTCACCCCTCCACTTT
CDR3: CASSCWDKGGYNSPLHF

J: TRBJ2-2
size: few
D: .
V: TRBV2
DNA: TGTGCCAGCACCCTCAACACCGGGGAGCTGTTTTTT
CDR3: CASTLNTGELFF

J: TRBJ1-6
size: .
D: .
V: TRBV28
DNA: TGTGCCAGCAGTTTTGGAGGGTCCAATTCACCCCTCCACTTT
CDR3: CASSFGGSNSPLHF

J: TRBJ1-5
size: .
D: .
V: TRBV6-6
DNA: TGTGCCAGCAGCTCGTCCCGGGACTTCATTTTGAGGTCGGGCAATCAGCCCCAGCATTTT
CDR3: CASSSSRDFILRSGNQPQHF

J: TRBJ2-7
size: .
D: .
V: TRBV13
DNA: TGTGCCAGCAGCCCTGACAGGACTAGTGGGTCCTACGAGCAGTACTTC
CDR3: CASSPDRTSGSYEQYF